One sample yielded the 11 T cell receptor beta chains listed below, sequenced in a study of breast tumors, draining lymph nodes, adjacent tissues (TCRdb year 2016). The library was generated by multiplex PCR. The instrument given in TCRdb is Illumina HiSeq 2000. TCRdb reprocessed the public reads (quality trimming at Q25 with fastp, clone calling with MiXCR) and kept in-frame beta chains. One record per CDR3 amino acid sequence lists the most common genes and DNA. For this sample the table gives a few hundred thousand distinct CDR3 sequences, of which roughly a third were detected only once. The ten most abundant clones make up 3% to 4% of the sample. Lymph node samples were obtained from the axillary draining lymph nodes of breast cancer patients. Sequenced material: axillary lymph node tissue. The receptors were gathered from a female donor with breast cancer. Some clones in this sample may be carry-over from other donors' samples.

This clonotype was seen many times. The chain combines TRBV20-1 with TRBJ2-1, with 14 nucleotides matching TRBD2. CDR3 length equals 16 residues. The trim removed 5 bases at V and 1 base at J, leaving 4 bases unmatched. Germline values: CDR1 DFQATT, CDR2 SNEGSKA (reference sequence). The CDR3 nucleotides are TGCAGTGCTCTTCGGACTAGCGGGAGGTCCTACAATGAGCAGTTCTTC. Translation gives CSALRTSGRSYNEQFF.

In its sample, this clonotype was seen many times. This chain joins TRBV6-5 and TRBJ2-7, with D perhaps matching TRBD1 (6 bases). CDR3 length: 13 residues. Germline V lookup: CDR1 MNHEY, CDR2 SVGAGI. Deletions cut 4 bases from V and 4 bases from J, with 11 bases between. DNA of the CDR3: TGTGCCAGCAGTTTCGTACAGGGTTACGAGCAGTACTTC. This translates into CASSFVQGYEQYF.

Details on this clonotype: A much larger clone differs by one base, so this may be a read error. The V and J genes are TRBV7-8 and TRBJ2-1; 9 positions agree with TRBD2. Germline V gene sequence: CDR1 SGHVS, CDR2 FQNEAQ. The CDR3 extends over 15 amino acids. The trim removed 5 bases at V and 8 bases at J, leaving 10 bases unmatched. The CDR3 protein is CASSLYGGGADEQFF. The CDR3 nucleotides are TGTGCCAGCAGCCTCTATGGCGGGGGGGCGGATGAGCAGTTCTTC.

This clonotype came up many times. This rearrangement joins TRBV20-1 to TRBJ2-7; no clear D gene. Trimming took 1 base from V and 2 from J, leaving 9 bases between them. The CDR3 spans 13 residues. Germline values: CDR1 DFQATT, CDR2 SNEGSKA (reference sequence). The CDR3 reads CSARVLSAYEQYF. CDR3 nucleotide sequence: TGCAGTGCTAGAGTGTTATCCGCCTACGAGCAGTACTTC.

V gene TRBV5-1 combines with J gene TRBJ2-5; D is perhaps TRBD2 (7 bases). Germline CDR1 is SGHRS and CDR2 is YFSETQ. V was pared by 1 base and J by 5 bases, with 15 bases between. This CDR3 has 15 residues. Written as DNA, the CDR3 is TGCGCCAGCAGCTTGTGGGGGGGGCTCGAGGAGACCCAGTACTTC. It yields the protein CASSLWGGLEETQYF.

This clonotype was counted at least ten times. The chain couples TRBV5-6 to TRBJ2-3; the match to TRBD2 covers 11 bases. After removal of 0 bases from V and 7 bases from J, the junction contained 4 bases not matched to a gene. The CDR3 consists of 15 residues. Looked up from germline, CDR1 is SGHDT and CDR2 is YYEEEE. Here the CDR3 reads CASSLVAGGPHTQYF. The DNA for the CDR3 is TGTGCCAGCAGCTTGGTAGCGGGAGGGCCGCATACGCAGTATTTT.

This clonotype came up many times. J is TRBJ2-2 and V is TRBV5-1; the D is unclear. Germline V gives CDR1 SGHRS, CDR2 YFSETQ. V was trimmed by 5 bases and J by 7 bases, leaving 12 bases between them. There are 13 residues in the CDR3. The CDR3 sequence is CASRSFGDGELFF. The CDR3, as DNA: TGCGCCAGCAGGTCTTTTGGGGACGGGGAGCTGTTTTTT.

Worth noting for this clonotype: Because the CDR3 is missing its conserved closing phenylalanine or tryptophan, this is likely a read error. The DNA is omitted, as the CDR3 cannot be located on it reliably, and the CDR3 follows TCRdb's listing. CDR3 region: CASSLWFWRT. V and J are TRBV7-3 and TRBJ2-5; the listed D gene, TRBD2, was not tested against the DNA. Germline CDR1 and CDR2: SGHTA and FQGTGA. The CDR3 adds up to 10 amino acids, both ends counted.

CDR3 sequence: CASSLRSRAGNEQFF. CDR3 bases: TGTGCCAGCAGTCTCCGTTCGAGGGCGGGGAATGAGCAGTTCTTC. The V gene is TRBV5-4, the J gene TRBJ2-1; tentatively, D is TRBD2 (6 bases). CDR1 is SGHNT and CDR2 is YYREEE in the germline V gene (reference sequence). V lost 5 bases, J lost 7 bases, and 19 bases lay in between. The CDR3 covers 15 residues. The complete variable domain, with remaining parts taken from reference TRBV5-4 and TRBJ2-1, reads ETGVTQSPTHLIKTRGQQVTLRCSSQSGHNTVSWYQQALGQGPQFIFQYYREEENGRGNFPPRFSGLQFPNYSSELNVNALELDDSALYLCASSLRSRAGNEQFFGPGTRLTVL.

With regard to this clonotype: Since the CDR3 does not end with the conserved phenylalanine or tryptophan, this likely comes from a read error. Because the CDR3's place on the DNA is in doubt, the DNA is left out and the CDR3 is given as listed by TCRdb. The CDR3 loop reads CASSGRNY. The chain uses TRBV11-2 and TRBJ2-3. Including both end residues, the CDR3 is 8 amino acids long. CDR1 and CDR2 (germline): SGHAT, FQNNGV.

The chain joins TRBV20-1 to TRBJ1-5; D may be TRBD1 (6 bases). This CDR3 spans 20 amino acids. From germline, CDR1 is DFQATT and CDR2 SNEGSKA (reference sequence). V dropped 6 bases and J dropped 5 bases, with 35 bases sitting between them. CDR3 residues: CSASSGGGGHHSPSDQPQHF. CDR3 nucleotides: TGCAGTGCCAGTAGTGGGGGGGGCGGCCACCACTCGCCGTCCGATCAGCCCCAGCATTTT.